Listed below are T cell receptor beta chains from one sample, sequenced in a study of cytomegalovirus exposure and HLA in healthy donors. Data came from immunoSEQ multiplex PCR; TCRdb stores just in-frame clones and leaves some out. The sample consists of some 70,000 clones, just over 65% of them appearing once. Sequenced: PBMCs. These receptors all stem from a woman aged 25 to 39 in good health and CMV-seronegative. Each CDR3 is given without its conserved first and last residue. The order of the fields is J gene, V gene, D gene, CDR3 protein. The D gene is left open where the match is weak.

TRBJ2-1,TRBV10-1,.,ASSEWRTGSYNEQF
TRBJ2-7,TRBV7-9,TRBD1,ASSLRDRVGYEQY
TRBJ2-3,TRBV27,TRBD2,ASSPLGAGADTQY
TRBJ1-4,TRBV5-4,TRBD1,ASSLGQGGEKLF
TRBJ1-2,TRBV4-2,.,ASSQERTGPAYGYT
TRBJ1-5,TRBV6-6,.,ASSYGQGGQPQH
TRBJ2-4,TRBV19,.,ASSIEGADIQY
TRBJ1-4,TRBV5-1,TRBD1,ASSLDPGQGNEKLF
TRBJ1-2,TRBV4-3,.,ASSQDFSGTYGYT
TRBJ1-5,TRBV23-1,.,ASSRDCPQPQH
TRBJ2-7,TRBV27,.,ASSLLGAREQY
TRBJ1-2,TRBV6-5,TRBD1,ASRDRAFDGYT
TRBJ2-7,TRBV6-6,.,ASSIQEGLSYEQY
TRBJ2-5,TRBV7-8,TRBD2,ASSFRLAGHQETQY
TRBJ2-2,TRBV27,.,ASSPPGNHDTGELF
TRBJ2-7,TRBV7-2,TRBD1,ASSFRGTGGYEQY
TRBJ2-7,TRBV6-1,TRBD2,ASRSREGWGQY
TRBJ2-1,TRBV6-5,TRBD2,ASSYSLAAAYNEQF
TRBJ1-5,TRBV2,.,ASSEGGEVNQPQH
TRBJ2-3,TRBV6-1,TRBD2,ASSARTSGGGDTQY
TRBJ1-2,TRBV9,.,ASSESRTGKNYGYT
TRBJ2-6,TRBV5-4,TRBD2,ASSLEGTRGSGANVLT
TRBJ2-5,TRBV7-6,.,ASSLGSRGETQY
TRBJ1-1,TRBV9,TRBD1,ASSRGPGRTGDMNTEAF
TRBJ2-3,TRBV18,.,ASSPFPSSTDTQY
TRBJ2-1,TRBV7-2,TRBD1,ASSLATTGGRYNEQF
TRBJ1-1,TRBV15,TRBD1,ATSTTTGDYTEAF
TRBJ1-4,TRBV5-6,.,ASSLVGGAGELF
TRBJ1-2,TRBV7-2,.,ASSTSQLSRGSYT
TRBJ2-5,TRBV28,TRBD2,ASSSFSPGLGARETQY
TRBJ1-2,TRBV15,.,ATSRDYFGRGQYGYT
TRBJ1-1,TRBV7-9,.,ASSVIRVSMNTEAF
TRBJ2-1,TRBV30,TRBD2,AWSVRGGGEQF
TRBJ1-5,TRBV7-2,.,ASSLQGNQPQH
TRBJ2-3,TRBV10-3,TRBD1,AIRYTVDRVHTQY
TRBJ1-6,TRBV28,.,AFRGDNPVAYNSPLH